Shown below are 15 T cell receptor beta chains from a single sample sequenced in a study of cytomegalovirus exposure and HLA in healthy donors. In the PCR, 60 Vbeta and 13 Jbeta primers were used. Sequencing was performed with immunoSEQ multiplex PCR; in TCRdb, only in-frame clones are kept and a portion is missing. The sample has more than 65,000 clones, 67% seen once; the top ten hold 6.9%. The sample comprised PBMCs. These receptors all stem from a woman aged 45-60 years in good health and CMV-seropositive.

The chain employs TRBV7-6 and TRBJ2-3; the match to TRBD2 covers 8 bases. J was trimmed by 1 base and V by 3 bases; bases with no gene match: 3. CDR3 size: 15 residues. Germline V gene data show CDR1 as SGHVS and CDR2 as FNYEAQ. The CDR3 reads CASSLGLGGTDTQYF. In nucleotides, the CDR3 is TGTGCCAGCAGCTTGGGACTAGGTGGCACAGATACGCAGTATTTT.

The chain has TRBV11-3 and TRBJ1-1; possibly TRBD1 for D (6 bases). V was trimmed by 5 bases and J by 3 bases, leaving 19 bases between them. CDR1 SGHNT and CDR2 YENEEA come from the germline V gene. CDR3 length equals 16 residues. CDR3 sequence: CASSLQQGSRDTEAFF. As DNA, the CDR3 is TGTGCCAGCAGCCTTCAACAGGGCAGTAGGGACACTGAAGCTTTCTTT.

The gene calls are TRBV6-1 and TRBJ1-3; 7 bases are shared with TRBD1. CDR1 and CDR2 from the germline V gene are MNHNS and SASEGT. The CDR3 contains 15 residues. With 5 bases clipped from V and 2 bases from J, the junction kept 6 bases outside the gene matches. CDR3 DNA: TGTGCCAGCAGTCCCCGGGACAGCCCTGGAAACACCATATATTTT. Its protein product is CASSPRDSPGNTIYF.

This clone was seen more than once but under ten times. This chain uses TRBV5-1 with TRBJ2-7; 10 bases line up with TRBD1. V gave up 4 bases and J gave up 1 base; unmatched junction bases: 5. CDR1 SGHRS and CDR2 YFSETQ come from the germline V gene. This CDR3 has 15 amino acids. DNA for the CDR3: TGCGCCAGCAGCCCCCGGGACAGGGGATCCTACGAGCAGTACTTC. This gives the protein CASSPRDRGSYEQYF.

CDR3 protein: CATSRGGGRDGANVLTF. CDR3 coding DNA: TGTGCCACCAGCAGAGGGGGGGGGCGCGACGGGGCCAACGTCCTGACTTTC. This chain connects TRBV15 to TRBJ2-6, with D perhaps matching TRBD2 (7 bases). V lost 1 base and J lost 4, with 14 bases in between. The germline V gene has CDR1 LNHNV and CDR2 YYDKDF (reference sequence). The CDR3 covers 17 residues.

This chain uses TRBV7-3 with TRBJ2-5, with 12 nucleotides matching TRBD2. The CDR3 covers 16 residues. Germline V gene lookup returns CDR1 SGHTA and CDR2 FQGTGA. Trimming at V came to 4 bases and at J to 2 bases, leaving 5 bases not matched to a gene. The CDR3 reads CASSWGGTSGQETQYF. The DNA for the CDR3 is TGTGCCAGCAGCTGGGGGGGGACTAGCGGGCAAGAGACCCAGTACTTC.

The sample holds a few counts of this clone. The rearrangement joins TRBV19 to TRBJ1-5; TRBD1 might be the D (6 bases). In germline, CDR1 is LNHDA, CDR2 SQIVND (reference sequence). The CDR3 extends over 14 amino acids. The ends were cut back, 6 bases at V and 5 bases at J, with 14 bases in the middle. CDR3 sequence: CASSTRDNYQPQHF. The DNA for the CDR3 is TGTGCCAGTAGCACCCGGGACAATTATCAGCCCCAGCATTTT. Full variable domain (remainder filled in from reference TRBV19 and TRBJ1-5): DGGITQSPKYLFRKEGQNVTLSCEQNLNHDAMYWYRQDPGQGLRLIYYSQIVNDFQKGDIAEGYSVSREKKESFPLTVTSAQKNPTAFYLCASSTRDNYQPQHFGDGTRLSIL.

This rearrangement joins TRBV5-1 to TRBJ2-6; maybe TRBD1 (5 bases). The length of the CDR3 is 15 residues. Germline-derived CDR1 and CDR2 are SGHRS and YFSETQ. Trimming stripped 4 bases from V and 0 bases from J, with 8 bases between. The CDR3, as DNA: TGCGCCAGCAGCCCCACAGGCTCTGGGGCCAACGTCCTGACTTTC. Its protein product is CASSPTGSGANVLTF.

J is TRBJ2-7 and V is TRBV5-8; TRBD1 aligns across 10 bases. CDR1 and CDR2 (germline): SGHTS, YDEGEE. The CDR3 loop spans 13 amino acids. The V and J ends lost 7 bases and 4 bases, in that order; junction bases with no gene match: 5. CDR3 protein: CASGTGENYEQYV. CDR3 bases: TGTGCCAGCGGGACAGGGGAAAATTACGAGCAGTACGTC.

The V call is TRBV13, the J call TRBJ2-3; D is perhaps TRBD1 (5 bases). Germline-derived CDR1 and CDR2 are PRHDT and FYEKMQ (reference sequence). V was shortened by 4 bases and J by 5 bases, with 19 bases between the two germline ends. The CDR3 runs 16 residues. The CDR3, as DNA: TGTGCCAGCAGCTCCCCGACAGAGTCAACGGGAGATACGCAGTATTTT. This encodes CASSSPTESTGDTQYF.

This clone was detected a few times. The gene calls are TRBV11-2 and TRBJ1-2; 8 bases align to TRBD1. V trimming: 1 base; J trimming: 8 bases; junction bases outside the gene matches: 6. The CDR3 length is 14 residues. Germline assignment: CDR1 SGHAT and CDR2 FQNNGV. CDR3 protein: CASSLGRTGRGYTF. As DNA, the CDR3 is TGTGCCAGCAGCTTAGGAAGGACAGGGCGGGGCTACACCTTC.

V gene TRBV13 combines with J gene TRBJ2-7, with D maybe TRBD2 (6 bases). The CDR3 consists of 14 residues. The V end lost 7 bases, the J end lost 2 bases, and 15 bases lay between the germline ends. Germline CDR1 is PRHDT and CDR2 is FYEKMQ (reference sequence). The CDR3 coding sequence is TGTGCCAGCACCCCACTGGAGGGGCCCTACGAGCAGTACTTC. It codes for CASTPLEGPYEQYF.

This chain joins TRBV6-1 and TRBJ1-6, with 7 bases identical to TRBD1. This CDR3 region has 14 residues. Germline V gene lookup returns CDR1 MNHNS and CDR2 SASEGT. Trimming took 7 bases from V and 7 from J; bases not matched to a gene: 7. The CDR3 nucleotides are TGTGCCAGCACCCTAGGGACAGAGAATTCACCCCTCCACTTT. It translates to CASTLGTENSPLHF.

V and J are TRBV9 and TRBJ2-1; 13 bases are a match to TRBD2. The V gene's germline CDR1 is SGDLS and CDR2 YYNGEE. Germline trimming cut 1 base from V and 6 bases from J; bases unmatched to any gene: 1. CDR3 length: 15 residues. This CDR3 reads CASSVTSGGANEQFF. CDR3 sequence (DNA): TGTGCCAGCAGCGTAACTAGCGGGGGGGCCAATGAGCAGTTCTTC.

This clone came up a few times. The gene calls are TRBV5-1 and TRBJ1-4, with TRBD1 matching over 12 bases. Trimming removed 4 bases from V and 10 bases from J; junction bases left unmatched: 5. Germline V gives CDR1 SGHRS, CDR2 YFSETQ. The CDR3 covers 14 residues. The CDR3 reads CASSPGTGGGKLFF. The DNA of the CDR3 is TGCGCCAGCAGCCCGGGGACAGGGGGCGGAAAACTGTTTTTT.